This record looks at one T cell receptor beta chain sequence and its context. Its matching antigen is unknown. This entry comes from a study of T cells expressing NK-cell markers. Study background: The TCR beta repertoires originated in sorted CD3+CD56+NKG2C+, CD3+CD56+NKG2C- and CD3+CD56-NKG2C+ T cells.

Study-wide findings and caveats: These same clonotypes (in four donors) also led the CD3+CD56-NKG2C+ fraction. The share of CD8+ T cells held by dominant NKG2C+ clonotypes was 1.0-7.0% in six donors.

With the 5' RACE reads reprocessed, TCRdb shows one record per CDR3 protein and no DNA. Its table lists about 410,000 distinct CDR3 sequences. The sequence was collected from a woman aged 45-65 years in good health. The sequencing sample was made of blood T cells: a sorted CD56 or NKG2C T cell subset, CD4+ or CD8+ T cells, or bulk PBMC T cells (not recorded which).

This CDR3 reads CATSGTDKSNQPQHF. V usage is TRBV24-1 and J usage is TRBJ1-5; TCRdb lists TRBD1, though no DNA is available to test this call. From germline, CDR1 is KGHDR and CDR2 SFDVKD. The CDR3 covers 15 residues.